This T cell receptor beta chain comes out of a study of CD8 T cells in Susac syndrome. Concerning this clonotype: Its antigen is unidentified.

The authors sequenced TCR beta from blood CD8+ and CD4+ T cells. Purification of the CD8+ and CD4+ T cells relied on negative isolation, and TEMRA cells underwent FACS enrichment. Germline V gene lookup returns CDR1 SGHTA and CDR2 FQGNSA. The CDR3 sequence is 14 residues long. V was trimmed by 4 bases and J by 2 bases, leaving 11 bases between them. The study's findings and limits: The relatively small number of individuals in the TCR sequencing and HLA analysis was acknowledged by the study.

cDNA came from about 0.51 to 1 ug RNA primed by random hexamers. TCR beta CDR3 was amplified by immunoSEQ multiplex PCR. This amplification extended across 54 Vbeta and 13 Jbeta segments. A single record per CDR3 protein comes from TCRdb applying MiXCR to the immunoSEQ multiplex PCR reads. The sample shows about 400,000 distinct CDR3 sequences, about 85% of them seen only once. The rearrangement uses TRBV7-2 and TRBJ1-1; D gene ambiguous. The sequencing input was CD8+ T cells from PBMCs. This TCR derives from a human donor with multiple sclerosis. In DNA form, the CDR3 reads TGTGCCAGCAGCTCTACTATTGGAAACACTGAAGCTTTCTTT. Residues: CASSSTIGNTEAFF.